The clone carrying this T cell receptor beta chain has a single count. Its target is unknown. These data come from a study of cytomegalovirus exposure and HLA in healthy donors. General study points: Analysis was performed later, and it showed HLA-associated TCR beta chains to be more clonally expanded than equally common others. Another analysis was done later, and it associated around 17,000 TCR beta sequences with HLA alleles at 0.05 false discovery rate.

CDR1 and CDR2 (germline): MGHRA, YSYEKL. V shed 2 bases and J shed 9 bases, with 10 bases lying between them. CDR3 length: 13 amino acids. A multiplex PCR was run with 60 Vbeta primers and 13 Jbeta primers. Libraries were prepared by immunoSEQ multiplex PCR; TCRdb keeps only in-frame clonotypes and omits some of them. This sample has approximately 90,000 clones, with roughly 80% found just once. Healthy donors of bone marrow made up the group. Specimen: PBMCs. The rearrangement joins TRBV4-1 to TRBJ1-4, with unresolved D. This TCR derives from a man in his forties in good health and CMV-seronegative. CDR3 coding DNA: TGCGCCAGCAGCCAACCAGTGAGGCAAAAACTGTTTTTT. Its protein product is CASSQPVRQKLFF.